These 26 T cell receptor beta chains were all obtained from the same sample, sequenced in a study of beta chain features in type 1 diabetes. Study observations and caveats: Shorter TCRB CDR3s, moderately but significantly so, marked every one of the four CD4+ subsets in Type 1 diabetes patients.

Antigens for these TCRs are unknown. Sequenced material consisted of expressed TCRB transcripts (all of the isolated RNA was reverse transcribed). The data were produced by immunoSEQ multiplex PCR, yet TCRdb's version contains in-frame clones alone and is incomplete. The data contain hundreds of thousands of clones, over 12% of them seen just once; the ten biggest clones take up around 0.04%. Material: naive CD4+ T cells from blood. The receptor source for this set is a man younger than 35 with type 1 diabetes.

Details on this clone: At one end the junction does not follow the germline gene, possibly because of a read error. The chain uses TRBV7-2 and TRBJ2-1; 7 positions match TRBD2. From germline, CDR1 is SGHTA and CDR2 FQGNSA. The CDR3 extends over 15 amino acids. The CDR3 sequence: CASSLGSGPLYEQFF. CDR3 bases: TGTGCCAGCAGTTTAGGTAGCGGGCCCCTCTATGAGCAGTTCTTC.

This rearrangement joins TRBV5-1 to TRBJ2-3; 7 nucleotides align to TRBD2. Losses at the gene ends were 3 bases for V and 0 bases for J; bases not matched to a gene: 4. Germline loops: CDR1 SGHRS, CDR2 YFSETQ. The CDR3 extends over 15 amino acids. This chain's CDR3 is CASSSLAISTDTQYF. The CDR3 DNA is TGCGCCAGCAGCTCACTAGCGATCAGCACAGATACGCAGTATTTT.

This clone was found a few times. The chain recombines TRBV7-3 with TRBJ1-6; D is undetermined. The CDR3 covers 15 residues. Germline V gives CDR1 SGHTA, CDR2 FQGTGA. Trimming took off 1 base at V and 2 bases at J, with 6 bases between the two ends. The CDR3 sequence is CASSLISTYNSPLHF. In nucleotides, the CDR3 is TGTGCCAGCAGCTTAATATCGACCTATAATTCACCCCTCCACTTT.

V usage is TRBV29-1 and J usage is TRBJ2-7, with 8 bases aligning to TRBD1. The CDR3 is 11 residues long. The trim removed 7 bases at V and 7 bases at J, leaving 6 bases unmatched. Looked up from germline, CDR1 is SQVTM and CDR2 is ANQGSEA. The CDR3 is CSATGGREQYF. The CDR3 coding sequence is TGCAGCGCAACAGGGGGACGAGAGCAGTACTTC.

The chain employs TRBV9 and TRBJ2-3, with D uncertain. The V gene lost 0 bases and the J gene lost 5 bases, with 13 bases spanning the gap. Germline assignment: CDR1 SGDLS and CDR2 YYNGEE. This CDR3 contains 15 residues. CDR3 DNA: TGTGCCAGCAGCGTAGTGGCAACCCCAGGAGATACGCAGTATTTT. It is translated as CASSVVATPGDTQYF.

The genes are TRBV30 and TRBJ1-5, with D perhaps matching TRBD1 (5 bases). In germline, CDR1 is GTSNPN, CDR2 SVGIG (reference sequence). The V end lost 4 bases, the J end lost 9 bases, and 19 bases lay between the germline ends. The CDR3 has 14 amino acids. The CDR3 loop is CAWNSEGRESPQHF. The CDR3 bases are TGTGCCTGGAATTCAGAGGGCAGGGAATCGCCCCAGCATTTT.

Comment on this clone: The same CDR3 also results from other DNA sequences found in this sample. The chain recombines TRBV6-5 with TRBJ1-5; D may be TRBD1 (6 bases). The CDR3 covers 15 residues. V lost 0 bases, J lost 4 bases, and 10 bases lay in between. Germline lookup yields CDR1 MNHEY and CDR2 SVGAGI. The CDR3 spells CASSYSGQGNQPQHF. The DNA for the CDR3 is TGTGCCAGCAGTTACTCGGGGCAGGGGAATCAGCCCCAGCATTTT.

The CDR3 coding sequence is TGTGCCTGGAGGGAATCAGTATCGAACACTGAAGCTTTCTTT. It translates to CAWRESVSNTEAFF. The V and J genes are TRBV30 and TRBJ1-1; no firm D call. CDR3 length: 14 residues. Trimming took off 3 bases at V and 1 base at J, with 12 bases between the two ends. CDR1 and CDR2 from the germline V gene are GTSNPN and SVGIG (reference sequence).

In DNA, the CDR3 is TGTGCCAGCAGCCTACCTGGGCGCTCTGGAAACACCATATATTTT. It is translated as CASSLPGRSGNTIYF. This rearrangement joins TRBV7-9 to TRBJ1-3, with D uncertain. Between the trimmed V and J ends, which lost 5 bases and 0 bases, there was a span of 11 bases. The CDR3 is 15 residues long. Germline CDR1 and CDR2: SEHNR and FQNEAQ (reference sequence). Full variable domain (rest looked up from reference TRBV7-9 and TRBJ1-3): DTGVSQNPRHKITKRGQNVTFRCDPISEHNRLYWYRQTLGQGPEFLTYFQNEAQLEKSRLLSDRFSAERPKGSFSTLEIQRTEQGDSAMYLCASSLPGRSGNTIYFGEGSWLTVV.

The V and J genes are TRBV19 and TRBJ1-2; 7 bases fit TRBD1. V dropped 7 bases and J dropped 7; count of bases not matched to a gene: 9. The CDR3 consists of 13 residues. The germline CDR1 and CDR2 sequences are LNHDA and SQIVND (reference sequence). For the CDR3, the DNA is TGTGCCAGTAATTCGGACAGGCCGGGTGGCTACACCTTC. Protein sequence: CASNSDRPGGYTF.

The chain joins TRBV5-6 to TRBJ2-3; 10 nucleotides match TRBD2. V was clipped by 0 bases and J by 2 bases; unmatched bases: 3. CDR1 and CDR2 (germline): SGHDT, YYEEEE. This CDR3 has 16 residues. The CDR3 region has the DNA TGTGCCAGCAGCTTGGTACTAGCGGGGCCCACAGATACGCAGTATTTT. Protein sequence: CASSLVLAGPTDTQYF.

This clone was observed a few times. This chain joins TRBV2 and TRBJ1-4; D gene uncertain. The CDR3 is 14 amino acids. Trimming took 8 bases from V and 7 from J, leaving 17 bases between them. The germline gives CDR1 SNHLY, CDR2 FYNNEI. The CDR3: CASESTNGIEKLFF. The CDR3, as DNA: TGTGCCAGCGAGAGCACGAACGGTATTGAAAAACTGTTTTTT.

The chain combines TRBV7-3 with TRBJ2-7; D gene unclear. The germline V gene has CDR1 SGHTA and CDR2 FQGTGA. Trimming left V 5 bases short and J 3 bases short, with 11 bases between. CDR3 length: 13 amino acids. The CDR3 is CASSMNPYYEQYF. In DNA form, the CDR3 reads TGTGCCAGCAGCATGAACCCCTACTACGAGCAGTACTTC.

This clone was seen a few times. This chain connects TRBV18 to TRBJ1-4; no firm D call. V was trimmed by 11 bases and J by 0 bases, leaving 19 bases between them. This CDR3 contains 16 residues. CDR1 and CDR2 (germline): KGHSH, LQKENI. DNA for the CDR3: TGTGCCGCACACCCCGGAGGACTCGCAACTAATGAAAAACTGTTTTTT. This gives the protein CAAHPGGLATNEKLFF. Using reference TRBV18 and TRBJ1-4 for the parts outside the CDR3, the full variable domain is NAGVMQNPRHLVRRRGQEARLRCSPMKGHSHVYWYRQLPEEGLKFMVYLQKENIIDESGMPKERFSAEFPKEGPSILRIQQVVRGDSAAYFCAAHPGGLATNEKLFFGSGTQLSVL.

As to this clone: This sample also contains other DNA sequences that code for the same CDR3. The chain combines TRBV7-9 with TRBJ2-3; TRBD1 agrees at 11 bases. Trimming cost V 5 bases and J 5 bases; bases outside gene matches: 6. Germline V gives CDR1 SEHNR, CDR2 FQNEAQ (reference sequence). This CDR3 region has 15 residues. The CDR3 DNA reads as TGTGCCAGCAGCCCCGGACAGGGGGCAAGAGATACGCAGTATTTT. Translation gives CASSPGQGARDTQYF.

This clone was counted only a few times. The chain joins TRBV7-2 to TRBJ1-1; a possible D gene is TRBD1 (6 bases). The germline gives CDR1 SGHTA, CDR2 FQGNSA. This CDR3 comprises 16 residues. V was shortened by 5 bases and J by 3 bases, with 19 bases between the two germline ends. The CDR3 nucleotides are TGTGCCAGCAGCCGGGCCCGGCAGGGGTTATACACTGAAGCTTTCTTT. Residues: CASSRARQGLYTEAFF.

V usage is TRBV5-1 and J usage is TRBJ2-5; a weak D match, TRBD1 (5 bases). The germline V gene encodes CDR1 SGHRS and CDR2 YFSETQ. The CDR3 runs 14 residues. V lost 5 bases and J 1 base, leaving 12 bases between the germline ends. The CDR3 spells CASSLQAAQETQYF. The CDR3 nucleotides read TGCGCCAGCAGTTTACAGGCGGCCCAAGAGACCCAGTACTTC.

This clone was seen more than once but under ten times. This chain uses TRBV27 with TRBJ2-4, with D possibly matching TRBD1 (5 bases). Germline V CDR1 and CDR2: MNHEY, SMNVEV (reference sequence). Trimming took off 7 bases at V and 13 bases at J, with 17 bases between the two ends. The CDR3 covers 12 residues. CDR3 protein: CASTLNPWGQYF. The CDR3 bases are TGTGCCAGCACCCTTAACCCGTGGGGCCAGTACTTC.

Notes on this clone: One end of the junction varies from germline; a read error may be responsible. The sample has other DNA sequences that encode this CDR3 too. This chain joins TRBV7-7 and TRBJ2-7; 9 bases are a match to TRBD1. This CDR3 contains 15 residues. Per germline, CDR1 SSHAT and CDR2 FNYEAQ (reference sequence). This CDR3 reads CASSLALGQGYEQYF. For the CDR3, the DNA is TGTGCTAGCAGCTTAGCTCTGGGACAGGGTTACGAGCAGTACTTC.

In this sample, this clone turned up a few times. The chain joins TRBV6-5 to TRBJ1-2; D is uncertain. The V gene's germline CDR1 is MNHEY and CDR2 SVGAGI. The CDR3 length is 14 residues. V was cut by 6 bases and J by 4 bases, with 15 bases left in between. CDR3 in DNA: TGTGCCAGCAGGGCAGGCCGGGGTTTCTATGGCTACACCTTC. Protein product: CASRAGRGFYGYTF.

In its sample, this clone was seen a few times. The sample holds other DNA sequences that translate to the same CDR3. The gene calls are TRBV28 and TRBJ2-7; no clear D gene. CDR1 and CDR2 (germline): MDHEN, SYDVKM. The CDR3 length is 12 residues. Trimming left V 6 bases short and J 0 bases short, with 6 bases between. Here the CDR3 DNA reads TGTGCCAGCAGCTCCAGCTCCTACGAGCAGTACTTC. This translates into CASSSSSYEQYF.

This clone was detected a few times. The V call is TRBV7-6, the J call TRBJ2-5; D gene unclear. Trimming left V 5 bases short and J 5 bases short, with 12 bases between. The CDR3 is made up of 13 amino acids. The germline CDR1 and CDR2 sequences are SGHVS and FNYEAQ. Here the CDR3 DNA reads TGTGCCAGCAGCGCTACTCTAGGGGAGACCCAGTACTTC. This sequence encodes CASSATLGETQYF.

This clone has a handful of counts. The rearrangement uses TRBV29-1 and TRBJ2-7; D gene unclear. V shed 4 bases and J shed 1 base, with 14 bases lying between them. Germline loops: CDR1 SQVTM, CDR2 ANQGSEA. This CDR3 has 14 residues. The CDR3 DNA follows: TGCAGCGTTGTCGGGCAGAGAAGGTCCTACGAGCAGTACTTC. Residues: CSVVGQRRSYEQYF.

This clone was counted a few times. This chain joins TRBV30 and TRBJ1-6; possibly TRBD1 for D (6 bases). The CDR3 sequence is 14 residues long. V lost 0 bases and J 10 bases, leaving 13 bases between the germline ends. CDR1 GTSNPN and CDR2 SVGIG come from the germline V gene (reference sequence). The CDR3 DNA sequence: TGTGCCTGGAGTGTACAGGGAGGGGGATCACCCCTCCACTTT. Amino acids: CAWSVQGGGSPLHF.

CDR3 DNA: TGCAGCGTCGCACGCCTCTCCCCGGGACAGGGGTCCTACAATGAGCAGTTCTTC. Encoded protein: CSVARLSPGQGSYNEQFF. This rearrangement joins TRBV29-1 to TRBJ2-1; 10 bases align to TRBD1. The CDR3 has 18 amino acids. Germline V lookup: CDR1 SQVTM, CDR2 ANQGSEA. V dropped 6 bases and J dropped 1; count of bases not matched to a gene: 15.

The chain carries TRBV6-5 and TRBJ1-1, with D unclear. The CDR3 covers 13 residues. CDR1 is MNHEY, CDR2 SVGAGI, per germline. V lost 2 bases and J lost 4, with 8 bases in between. The DNA of the CDR3 is TGTGCCAGCAGTTACCGGGGAGTCACTGAAGCTTTCTTT. This encodes CASSYRGVTEAFF.